This TCR beta chain was recovered during a study of blood T cell repertoires in COVID-19. Study summary: The United States, Italy and Spain provided the acute and convalescent COVID-19 samples. T cells, B-cell-depleted T cells, or PBMCs supplied cDNA or gDNA.

Germline loops: CDR1 SEHNR, CDR2 FQNEAQ (reference sequence). The germline V and J ends were trimmed by 2 bases and 6 bases, with 11 bases remaining between them. The CDR3 sequence is 13 residues long. Authors' methods: Cell counts per sample came from amplifying reference gene primers. The assay was immunoSEQ multiplex PCR, and TCRdb's table has in-frame clones only and misses some. V, J and clone size derive from that table, while D and trimming were established from the DNA sequence. The sample includes some 250,000 clones, roughly 86% of them seen just once. Specimen: peripheral blood. The chain combines TRBV7-9 with TRBJ2-7; D is uncertain. The receptor's source is a woman in her 70s with active or convalescent COVID-19. CDR3 protein: CASSLLATGEQYF. DNA of the CDR3: TGTGCCAGCAGCTTACTTGCGACGGGCGAGCAGTACTTC.